The present T cell receptor (beta chain) was sequenced within a study of T-cell memory formation after mild COVID-19. Study in general: The study found TCR clusters largely donor specific.

In this sample, this clonotype turned up a few times. Antigen specificity is unknown. Notes on the study in general: Cross-reactive memory apparently joined, as some responding clones appeared in pre-infection memory. Later expanders leaned CD4+, whereas clones that contracted between day 15 and 85 were balanced CD4/CD8.

5'RACE primed at constant segments yielded TCR alpha and TCR beta cDNA libraries bearing sample barcodes and UMIs. Via MiXCR, TCRdb re-called the 5' RACE reads, giving one row per CDR3 protein. In the table there are 500,000 to 550,000 distinct CDR3 sequences, approximately 20% of which are singletons. V dropped 6 bases and J dropped 1; count of bases not matched to a gene: 9. The CDR3 covers 16 residues. Germline assignment: CDR1 MNHNS and CDR2 SASEGT. The TCR was taken from an adult woman who had mild COVID-19 (a few samples of this study predate the infection). Cell type and time point are not known. Sequences were obtained from PBMCs or a T cell subset sorted from them (not recorded which). The rearrangement links TRBV6-1 to TRBJ1-2, with 9 positions matching TRBD1. CDR3 nucleotide sequence: TGTGCCAGCAGGTTGGGACAGGGAGGTGTTAACTATGGCTACACCTTC. Its translation: CASRLGQGGVNYGYTF.